The rows below give T cell receptor beta chains drawn from one sample of a study of T cell repertoires in cytomegalovirus infection. A single record per CDR3 protein comes from TCRdb applying MiXCR to the reads. The sample contains fewer than 300,000 distinct CDR3 sequences, under 30% of which appear only once. The sequenced material came from PBMCs. The receptors stem from a human donor in good health (CMV status not recorded). Some clones in this sample may be carry-over from other donors' samples. The CDR3 runs from the conserved cysteine through the conserved F or W. The D gene is left open where the match is weak. Size values are once, few and many counts, or a class for expanded clones, and some rows have none.

many | . | TRBJ2-1 | TRBV28 | CASSTPPGPPWDAWQFF | TGTGCCAGCAGCACACCCCCGGGACCCCCGTGGGACGCATGGCAGTTCTTC
once | . | TRBJ2-7 | TRBV4-1 | CASSQDWAVSSYEQYF | TGCGCCAGCAGCCAAGATTGGGCGGTGAGCTCCTACGAGCAGTACTTC
many | . | TRBJ2-7 | TRBV7-8 | CASSLFGGQTYEQYF | TGTGCCAGCAGCTTATTTGGGGGGCAGACCTACGAGCAGTACTTC
. | . | TRBJ2-5 | TRBV28 | CASSPRQGIGETQYF | TGTGCCAGCAGCCCCCGTCAGGGGATAGGGGAGACCCAGTACTTC
few | . | TRBJ1-2 | TRBV29-1 | CSVKGVDGYTF | TGCAGCGTTAAGGGGGTGGATGGCTACACCTTC
. | TRBD1 | TRBJ2-1 | TRBV14 | CASSQLNRGRAEQFF | TGTGCCAGCAGCCAACTAAACAGGGGGCGCGCTGAGCAGTTCTTC
medium-sized | . | TRBJ1-5 | TRBV7-8 | CASSLTGTDKFQHF | TGTGCCAGCAGCTTAACCGGGACCGATAAGTTCCAGCATTTT
many | TRBD2 | TRBJ2-1 | TRBV24-1 | CATSDPASGSHNEQFF | TGTGCCACCAGTGATCCGGCTAGCGGGAGCCACAATGAGCAGTTCTTC
few | TRBD1 | TRBJ1-6 | TRBV6-2/TRBV6-3 | CASRIQGAGSPLHF | TGTGCCAGCAGAATACAGGGGGCTGGTTCACCCCTCCACTTT
. | . | TRBJ2-1 | TRBV6-6 | CASSSGDIYNEQFF | TGTGCCAGCAGTTCCGGGGATATATACAATGAGCAGTTCTTC
. | . | TRBJ2-5 | TRBV7-2 | CASSPPRVGTQYF | TGTGCCAGCAGCCCTCCCAGGGTAGGGACCCAGTACTTC
. | . | TRBJ1-2 | TRBV28 | CASSLWDKNYGYTF | TGTGCCAGCAGTTTATGGGACAAGAACTATGGCTACACCTTC
. | . | TRBJ2-5 | TRBV20-1 | CSARRGQLQETQYF | TGCAGTGCTAGGAGGGGACAACTCCAAGAGACCCAGTACTTC
many | . | TRBJ2-7 | TRBV7-2 | CASSLGGSSEKKYF | TGTGCCAGCAGCTTAGGGGGATCGAGCGAAAAAAAGTACTTC
. | . | TRBJ2-2 | TRBV7-3 | CASSLNLNTGELFF | TGTGCCAGCAGCTTAAATTTGAACACCGGGGAGCTGTTTTTT
. | . | TRBJ2-1 | TRBV29-1 | CSGGPVNEQFF | TGCAGCGGGGGGCCGGTCAATGAGCAGTTCTTC
. | TRBD1 | TRBJ1-6 | TRBV4-1 | CASSQVPGQYNSPLHF | TGCGCCAGCAGCCAAGTTCCGGGACAGTATAATTCACCCCTCCACTTT
. | . | TRBJ2-4 | TRBV28 | CATSGAAKNIQYF | TGTGCCACCTCAGGGGCAGCCAAAAACATTCAGTACTTC
few | TRBD2 | TRBJ2-1 | TRBV7-2 | CASSPAGAGLNNEQFF | TGTGCCAGCAGCCCGGCTGGAGCGGGGCTAAACAATGAGCAGTTCTTC
many | . | TRBJ1-5 | TRBV7-2 | CASSRLGVSSNQPQHF | TGTGCCAGCAGCCGCCTGGGAGTGTCGAGCAATCAGCCCCAGCATTTT
. | TRBD1 | TRBJ2-5 | TRBV20-1 | CSARRGRETQYF | TGCAGTGCTAGAAGGGGGCGGGAGACCCAGTACTTC
. | . | TRBJ1-2 | TRBV7-9 | CASSERARADYGYTF | TGTGCCAGCAGCGAAAGGGCCAGGGCGGACTATGGCTACACCTTC
many | . | TRBJ1-1 | TRBV28 | CASSLRGTRSFF | TGTGCCAGCAGTTTAAGGGGCACCCGGTCTTTCTTT
few | . | TRBJ1-5 | TRBV19 | CATPPSSFNQPQHF | TGTGCCACCCCACCGTCGAGTTTTAATCAGCCCCAGCATTTT
. | TRBD1 | TRBJ2-7 | TRBV10-2 | CASRTGMGSYEQYF | TGCGCCAGCAGGACAGGGATGGGCTCCTACGAGCAGTACTTC
many | . | TRBJ2-6 | TRBV7-2 | CASGESSGGANVLTF | TGTGCCAGCGGGGAGAGCTCTGGAGGGGCCAACGTCCTGACTTTC
few | TRBD1 | TRBJ1-2 | TRBV7-3 | CASSPISRGVSGYTF | TGTGCCAGCAGCCCCATTAGCAGGGGGGTCTCTGGCTACACCTTC
many | . | TRBJ2-5 | TRBV11-1 | CASSFGQSQETQYF | TGTGCCAGCAGCTTCGGGCAGAGCCAAGAGACCCAGTACTTC
once | . | TRBJ2-1 | TRBV2 | CASSESSNEQFF | TGTGCCAGCAGTGAGAGCAGTAATGAGCAGTTCTTC
. | . | TRBJ1-5 | TRBV11-2 | CASSLVPGGQPQHF | TGTGCCAGCAGCTTAGTGCCGGGAGGCCAGCCCCAGCATTTT
. | . | TRBJ1-3 | TRBV7-2 | CASTPLLDSGNTIYF | TGTGCCAGCACCCCCCTTCTGGACTCTGGAAACACCATATATTTT
. | TRBD2 | TRBJ2-7 | TRBV20-1 | CSATRTSGGSYEQYF | TGCAGTGCTACTAGGACTAGCGGGGGGAGCTACGAGCAGTACTTC
few | . | TRBJ2-1 | TRBV24-1 | CATRSSYNEQFF | TGTGCCACCAGGAGCTCCTACAATGAGCAGTTCTTC
few | TRBD2 | TRBJ2-5 | TRBV7-2 | CASSPRGGRETQYF | TGTGCCAGCAGCCCACGGGGGGGCAGAGAGACCCAGTACTTC
many | TRBD2 | TRBJ2-7 | TRBV12-3/TRBV12-4 | CASSEGLAVTYEQYF | TGTGCCAGCAGCGAAGGACTAGCGGTTACCTACGAGCAGTACTTC
. | . | TRBJ2-3 | TRBV7-9 | CASSLVAENTQYF | TGTGCCAGCAGCTTAGTGGCCGAGAATACGCAGTATTTT
many | . | TRBJ1-2 | TRBV6-5 | CASSYVGSGYTF | TGTGCCAGCAGTTACGTCGGCTCGGGCTACACCTTC
. | TRBD1 | TRBJ2-4 | TRBV7-2 | CASSSGQGRNIQYF | TGTGCCAGCAGCTCGGGACAGGGCAGAAACATTCAGTACTTC
many | . | TRBJ2-3 | TRBV12-3/TRBV12-4 | CASSLRGDGTDTQYF | TGTGCCAGCAGTCTTAGGGGGGATGGCACAGATACGCAGTATTTT
many | . | TRBJ2-2 | TRBV7-9 | CASSLAAGLNTGELFF | TGTGCCAGCAGCTTAGCCGCAGGGCTCAACACCGGGGAGCTGTTTTTT
. | . | TRBJ2-7 | TRBV7-9 | CASSLAGADEQYF | TGTGCCAGCAGCTTAGCAGGGGCCGACGAGCAGTACTTC
many | . | TRBJ2-1 | TRBV7-6 | CASSPTGTSGQDNEQFF | TGTGCCAGCAGTCCAACCGGGACTTCGGGGCAGGACAATGAGCAGTTCTTC
. | . | TRBJ1-2 | TRBV24-1 | CATSDYGTRDGYTF | TGTGCCACCAGTGACTACGGGACACGGGATGGCTACACCTTC
. | . | TRBJ1-5 | TRBV20-1 | CSAETGRNQPQHF | TGCAGTGCTGAGACAGGCCGGAATCAGCCCCAGCATTTT
. | . | TRBJ2-7 | TRBV27 | CARSSSTYEQYF | TGTGCCCGCAGTTCCAGCACCTACGAGCAGTACTTC
many | . | TRBJ1-1 | TRBV15 | CATSTWPETEAFF | TGTGCCACCAGCACATGGCCCGAAACTGAAGCTTTCTTT
many | . | TRBJ1-5 | TRBV7-8 | CASSLAAAGDSNQPQHF | TGTGCCAGCAGCTTAGCTGCGGCAGGGGATAGCAATCAGCCCCAGCATTTT
few | . | TRBJ1-6 | TRBV5-4 | CASSLGLGARDSPLHF | TGTGCCAGCAGCTTGGGCCTAGGGGCTCGGGATTCACCCCTCCACTTT
few | . | TRBJ1-5 | TRBV5-6 | CASSFYGQDNQPQHF | TGTGCCAGCAGCTTCTACGGGCAAGACAATCAGCCCCAGCATTTT